The 6 T cell receptor beta chains reported below all come from one sample, sequenced in a study of blood T cell repertoires in COVID-19. Libraries were prepared by immunoSEQ multiplex PCR; TCRdb keeps only in-frame clonotypes and omits some of them. The sample records some 30,000 clones, roughly 86% being singletons. Sequenced sample: peripheral blood. These receptors came from a human donor in a cohort sampled during active COVID-19.

V usage is TRBV7-9 and J usage is TRBJ2-3; tentative D call: TRBD2 (6 bases). The CDR3 consists of 13 residues. With 7 bases removed from V and 5 bases from J, the gap between germline ends came to 13 bases. Per the germline V gene, CDR1 is SEHNR and CDR2 is FQNEAQ (reference sequence). The CDR3 nucleotides read TGTGCCAGCAACAAGGACGGGGGAGATACGCAGTATTTT. This codes for CASNKDGGDTQYF.

CDR3 region: CASTTDRAQPQHF. CDR3 DNA: TGTGCCAGCACCACGGACAGGGCCCAGCCCCAGCATTTT. The V gene is TRBV7-2, the J gene TRBJ1-5; 8 bases are shared with TRBD1. Trimming removed 7 bases from V and 7 bases from J; junction bases left unmatched: 6. CDR3 size: 13 residues. The germline gives CDR1 SGHTA, CDR2 FQGNSA.

V is TRBV9 and J is TRBJ2-3; D unclear. The V and J ends lost 0 bases and 8 bases respectively, with 13 bases between them. The CDR3 totals 14 residues. Germline lookup yields CDR1 SGDLS and CDR2 YYNGEE. The CDR3 here is CASSVADHAGTQYF. The CDR3, as DNA: TGTGCCAGCAGCGTAGCCGACCATGCAGGTACGCAGTATTTT.

This chain connects TRBV6-5 to TRBJ2-3; possibly TRBD1 for D (5 bases). V dropped 6 bases and J dropped 4 bases, with 14 bases sitting between them. The V gene's germline CDR1 is MNHEY and CDR2 SVGAGI. The CDR3 extends over 14 amino acids. In DNA form, the CDR3 reads TGTGCCAGCAGACCTAGACAGTATCCAGATACGCAGTATTTT. It codes for CASRPRQYPDTQYF.

The genes are TRBV6-1 and TRBJ1-2, with D uncertain. CDR1 is MNHNS and CDR2 is SASEGT in the germline V gene. V was clipped by 3 bases and J by 0 bases, with 11 bases between them. The CDR3 extends over 15 amino acids. CDR3 sequence reads: CASSDPAEANYGYTF. The CDR3 bases are TGTGCCAGCAGTGACCCGGCGGAAGCTAACTATGGCTACACCTTC.

CDR3 protein: CASSLGGQGAGYGYTF. CDR3 DNA: TGTGCCAGCAGTTTAGGCGGACAGGGGGCAGGCTATGGCTACACCTTC. The V gene is TRBV28, the J gene TRBJ1-2, with 11 bases matching TRBD1. Germline V gene lookup returns CDR1 MDHEN and CDR2 SYDVKM. V dropped 2 bases and J dropped 4; count of bases not matched to a gene: 6. The CDR3 spans 16 residues.